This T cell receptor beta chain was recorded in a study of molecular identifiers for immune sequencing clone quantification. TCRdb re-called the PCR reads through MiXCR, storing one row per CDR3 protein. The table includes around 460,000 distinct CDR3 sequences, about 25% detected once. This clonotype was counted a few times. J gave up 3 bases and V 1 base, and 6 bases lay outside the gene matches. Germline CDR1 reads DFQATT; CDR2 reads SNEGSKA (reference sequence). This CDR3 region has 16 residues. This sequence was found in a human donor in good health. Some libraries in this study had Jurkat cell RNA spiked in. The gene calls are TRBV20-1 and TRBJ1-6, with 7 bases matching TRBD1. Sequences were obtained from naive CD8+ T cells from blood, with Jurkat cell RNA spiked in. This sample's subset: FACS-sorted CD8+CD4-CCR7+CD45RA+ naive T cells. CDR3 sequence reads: CSARGDSVIYNSPLHF. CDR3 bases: TGCAGTGCTAGAGGGGACAGCGTCATCTATAATTCACCCCTCCACTTT.